The 8 T cell receptor beta chains reported below all come from one sample, sequenced in a study of shared clonotypes between healthy human individuals. Some clones are missing from TCRdb's copy, which holds only in-frame ones; the method was immunoSEQ multiplex PCR. Counted here are some 580,000 clones, 95% to 98% occurring once; the ten biggest clones make up about 0.06%. The material sequenced was naive CD4+ T cells sorted from blood. Indicated subset: CD45RA+ positively selected. These receptor sequences come from a woman in her twenties or thirties in good health.

This chain connects TRBV18 to TRBJ2-3, with D perhaps TRBD1 or TRBD2 (6 bases each). The CDR3 has 19 amino acids. V lost 3 bases and J 0 bases, leaving 22 bases between the germline ends. Germline V gene lookup returns CDR1 KGHSH and CDR2 LQKENI. CDR3 nucleotides: TGTGCCAGCTCACCGGAGGGCCTCCAGGGGTTTAGGAGCACAGATACGCAGTATTTT. It is translated as CASSPEGLQGFRSTDTQYF.

The chain employs TRBV7-2 and TRBJ2-5, with unresolved D. V was pared by 3 bases and J by 4 bases, with 12 bases between. The germline V gene encodes CDR1 SGHTA and CDR2 FQGNSA. The CDR3 is made up of 14 amino acids. CDR3 DNA: TGTGCCAGCAGCTTGCAGTACCCTCGAGAGACCCAGTACTTC. It translates to CASSLQYPRETQYF.

The V and J genes are TRBV7-9 and TRBJ1-5, with TRBD1 matching over 8 bases. V lost 2 bases, J lost 2 bases, and 2 bases stayed unmatched. From germline, CDR1 is SEHNR and CDR2 FQNEAQ (reference sequence). The CDR3 totals 15 residues. The CDR3 coding sequence is TGTGCCAGCAGCTTATCGGGACAGGGCAATCAGCCCCAGCATTTT. As protein: CASSLSGQGNQPQHF.

This chain links TRBV27 with TRBJ2-1; 12 positions match TRBD2. Germline V gives CDR1 MNHEY, CDR2 SMNVEV (reference sequence). After removal of 3 bases from V and 3 bases from J, the junction contained 12 bases not matched to a gene. The CDR3 covers 19 residues. CDR3 bases: TGTGCCAGCAGTTTTTTCCGCACTAGCGGGAGGTCCCTCTACAATGAGCAGTTCTTC. Encoded protein: CASSFFRTSGRSLYNEQFF.

The chain recombines TRBV6-5 with TRBJ2-2; D remains unclear. The CDR3 loop spans 14 amino acids. Germline-derived CDR1 and CDR2 are MNHEY and SVGAGI. V lost 9 bases to trimming and J lost 0 bases, with 11 bases between them. CDR3 coding DNA: TGTGCCAGTGCCCGGACGGCGAACACCGGGGAGCTGTTTTTT. Translation: CASARTANTGELFF.

The genes are TRBV19 and TRBJ2-6; no reliable D call. Germline lookup yields CDR1 LNHDA and CDR2 SQIVND (reference sequence). The length of the CDR3 is 16 residues. Trimming pared 3 bases from V and 0 bases from J, leaving 9 bases between. The CDR3 sequence: CASSMRRHSGANVLTF. CDR3 nucleotides: TGTGCCAGTAGTATGAGACGGCACTCTGGGGCCAACGTCCTGACTTTC. The entire variable domain, with the rest obtained from reference TRBV19 and TRBJ2-6, is as follows: DGGITQSPKYLFRKEGQNVTLSCEQNLNHDAMYWYRQDPGQGLRLIYYSQIVNDFQKGDIAEGYSVSREKKESFPLTVTSAQKNPTAFYLCASSMRRHSGANVLTFGAGSRLTVL.

The V and J genes are TRBV15 and TRBJ2-7, with 8 positions matching TRBD2. Looked up from germline, CDR1 is LNHNV and CDR2 is YYDKDF (reference sequence). There are 16 residues in the CDR3. V shed 1 base, J shed 5 bases, and the junction held 10 bases outside the gene matches. The CDR3 sequence is CATSRALSGSLDEQYF. The CDR3 nucleotides are TGTGCCACCAGCAGAGCTCTCAGCGGGAGTTTAGACGAGCAGTACTTC.

The chain carries TRBV6-1 and TRBJ2-5, with D tentatively TRBD2 (5 bases). This CDR3 region has 17 residues. From germline, CDR1 is MNHNS and CDR2 SASEGT. V lost 4 bases and J 2 bases, leaving 20 bases between the germline ends. The CDR3: CASSVYLATERQETQYF. In DNA, the CDR3 is TGTGCCAGCAGTGTGTACTTAGCGACGGAACGACAAGAGACCCAGTACTTC.